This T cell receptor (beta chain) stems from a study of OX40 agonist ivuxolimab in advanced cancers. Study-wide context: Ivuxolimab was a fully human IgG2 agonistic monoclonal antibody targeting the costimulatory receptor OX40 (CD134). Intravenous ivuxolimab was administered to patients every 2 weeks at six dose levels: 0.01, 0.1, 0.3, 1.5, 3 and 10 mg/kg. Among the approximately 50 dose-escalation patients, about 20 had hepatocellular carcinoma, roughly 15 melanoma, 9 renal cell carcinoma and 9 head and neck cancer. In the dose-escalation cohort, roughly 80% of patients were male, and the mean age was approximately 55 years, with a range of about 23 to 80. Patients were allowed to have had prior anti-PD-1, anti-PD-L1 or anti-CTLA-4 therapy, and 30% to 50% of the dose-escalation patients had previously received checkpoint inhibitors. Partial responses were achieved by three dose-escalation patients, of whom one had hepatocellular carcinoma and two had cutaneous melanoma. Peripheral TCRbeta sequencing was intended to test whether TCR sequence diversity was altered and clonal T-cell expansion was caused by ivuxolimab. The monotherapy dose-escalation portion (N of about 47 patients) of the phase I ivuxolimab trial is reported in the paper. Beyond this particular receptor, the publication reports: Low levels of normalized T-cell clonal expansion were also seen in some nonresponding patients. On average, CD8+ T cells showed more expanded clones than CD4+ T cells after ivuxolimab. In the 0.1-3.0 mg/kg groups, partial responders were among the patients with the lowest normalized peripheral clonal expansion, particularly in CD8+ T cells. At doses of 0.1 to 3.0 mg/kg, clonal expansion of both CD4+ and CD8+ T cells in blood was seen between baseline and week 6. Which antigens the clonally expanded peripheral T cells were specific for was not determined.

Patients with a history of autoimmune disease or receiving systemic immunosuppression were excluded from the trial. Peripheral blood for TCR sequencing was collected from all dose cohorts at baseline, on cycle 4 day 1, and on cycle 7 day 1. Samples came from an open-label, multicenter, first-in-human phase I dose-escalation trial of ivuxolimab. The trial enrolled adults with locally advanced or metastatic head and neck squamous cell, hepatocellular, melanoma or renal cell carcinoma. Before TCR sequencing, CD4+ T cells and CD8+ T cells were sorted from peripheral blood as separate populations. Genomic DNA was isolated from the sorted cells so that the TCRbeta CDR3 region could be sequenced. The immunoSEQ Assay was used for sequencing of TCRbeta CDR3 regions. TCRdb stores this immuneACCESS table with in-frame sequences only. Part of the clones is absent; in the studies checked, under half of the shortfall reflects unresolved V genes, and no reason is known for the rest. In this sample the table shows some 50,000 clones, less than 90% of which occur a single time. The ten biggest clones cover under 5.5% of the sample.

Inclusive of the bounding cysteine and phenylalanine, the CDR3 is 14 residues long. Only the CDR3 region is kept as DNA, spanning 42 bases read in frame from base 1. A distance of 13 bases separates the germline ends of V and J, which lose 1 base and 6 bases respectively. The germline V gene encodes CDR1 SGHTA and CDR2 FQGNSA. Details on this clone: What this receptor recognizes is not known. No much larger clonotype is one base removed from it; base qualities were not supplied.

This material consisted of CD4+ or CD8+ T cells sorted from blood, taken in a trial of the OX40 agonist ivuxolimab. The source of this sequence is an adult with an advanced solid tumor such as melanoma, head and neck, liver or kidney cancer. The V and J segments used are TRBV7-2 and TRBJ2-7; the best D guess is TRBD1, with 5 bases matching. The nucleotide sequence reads TGTGCCAGCAGCTTAGGTAGGACAACTCCCGAGCAGTACTTC. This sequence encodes CASSLGRTTPEQYF.